The TCR beta chain described here comes from a study of human T cells and chemical hapten exposure. Using its own MiXCR run on the RACE reads, TCRdb lists one record per CDR3 protein. Of 180,000 or so distinct CDR3 sequences in the sample, around 22% were seen once. The study's findings and limits: Among expanded TCRs, significantly more large CDR3 similarity clusters formed than among controls.

This clonotype was seen repeatedly, ten times or more. Antigen specificity is unknown. Documented time point: patch test 1, 2 weeks after DPC sensitization. Treatment meaning: therapeutic diphenylcyclopropenone sensitization with weekly scalp DPC. Blood was drawn before each patch test was applied. Participating donors were patients with alopecia, aged 18 to 70 years, considered appropriate candidates for DPC. The starting material was whole blood, obtained in connection with sensitization to the hapten diphenylcyclopropenone (DPC). This receptor was taken from a woman in her forties or fifties with alopecia areata. Some clones in this sample may be carry-over from other donors' samples.

The DNA of the CDR3 is TGCAGTGCTAGACCCTGGGGGATGTTGTACGAGCAGTACTTC. This translates into CSARPWGMLYEQYF. The chain has TRBV20-1 and TRBJ2-7, with D perhaps assigned TRBD1 or TRBD2 (5 bases each). Trimming took off 2 bases at V and 4 bases at J, with 15 bases between the two ends. Germline-derived CDR1 and CDR2 are DFQATT and SNEGSKA (reference sequence). The CDR3 loop spans 14 amino acids.